These 8 T cell receptor beta chains share one sample of origin, sequenced in a study of STAT5B mutations in CD4+ large granular lymphocyte leukemia. The table came from immunoSEQ multiplex PCR; TCRdb's copy has only in-frame clones and leaves some out. The table records about 21,000 clones, about 75% of them present only once. Sequencing was performed on CD4+ T cells from blood buffy coats. These receptors were collected from a human donor in good health.

This clone counts as medium-sized. This chain uses TRBV7-2 with TRBJ1-2; D may be TRBD1 (6 bases). V gave up 4 bases and J gave up 8 bases, with 17 bases separating them. CDR1 is SGHTA, CDR2 FQGNSA, per germline. There are 14 residues in the CDR3. The CDR3 spells CASSSPDHRVGYTF. The CDR3 nucleotides read TGTGCCAGCAGCTCACCCGACCACAGGGTGGGCTACACCTTC. Full variable domain (missing parts from reference TRBV7-2 and TRBJ1-2): GAGVSQSPSNKVTEKGKDVELRCDPISGHTALYWYRQSLGQGLEFLIYFQGNSAPDKSGLPSDRFSAERTGGSVSTLTIQRTQQEDSAVYLCASSSPDHRVGYTFGSGTRLTVV.

This clone has just one count. The V and J genes are TRBV28 and TRBJ2-3, with D possibly being TRBD2 (5 bases). This CDR3 contains 15 residues. V dropped 7 bases and J dropped 0 bases, with 14 bases sitting between them. Germline V lookup: CDR1 MDHEN, CDR2 SYDVKM. The DNA for the CDR3 is TGTGCCAGCATTACGGGCGGGCATAGCACAGATACGCAGTATTTT. This encodes CASITGGHSTDTQYF.

This sequence joins TRBV5-6 and TRBJ1-1; no reliable D call. Germline lookup yields CDR1 SGHDT and CDR2 YYEEEE. V was shortened by 1 base and J by 5 bases, with 12 bases between the two germline ends. CDR3 size: 14 residues. This CDR3 reads CASSLWRRMTEAFF. In DNA, the CDR3 is TGTGCCAGCAGCTTGTGGAGGCGTATGACTGAAGCTTTCTTT.

This clone was seen a few times. The rearrangement links TRBV18 to TRBJ1-1; D gene ambiguous. Germline V lookup: CDR1 KGHSH, CDR2 LQKENI. With 0 bases removed from V and 5 bases from J, the gap between germline ends came to 10 bases. The CDR3 loop spans 14 amino acids. The CDR3 DNA reads TGTGCCAGCTCACCACCAATAGGGCGGACTGAAGCTTTCTTT. Residues: CASSPPIGRTEAFF.

CDR3: CASSQAGTVSGNTIYF. The CDR3 DNA reads TGCGCCAGCAGCCAAGCCGGGACAGTCTCTGGAAACACCATATATTTT. The rearrangement links TRBV4-1 to TRBJ1-3; TRBD1 matches 7 bases. The CDR3 length is 16 residues. J was trimmed by 0 bases and V by 1 base; bases with no gene match: 3. Germline V lookup: CDR1 MGHRA, CDR2 YSYEKL.

This clone has just a few counts. V usage is TRBV5-6 and J usage is TRBJ1-1; D gene ambiguous. Germline CDR1 and CDR2: SGHDT and YYEEEE. This CDR3 region has 14 residues. The V end lost 3 bases, the J end lost 2 bases, and 11 bases lay between the germline ends. CDR3 region: CASSWRRANTEAFF. In DNA form, the CDR3 reads TGTGCCAGCAGCTGGAGACGGGCCAACACTGAAGCTTTCTTT. The variable domain in full, completed from reference TRBV5-6 and TRBJ1-1, reads DAGVTQSPTHLIKTRGQQVTLRCSPKSGHDTVSWYQQALGQGPQFIFQYYEEEERQRGNFPDRFSGHQFPNYSSELNVNALLLGDSALYLCASSWRRANTEAFFGQGTRLTVV.

The gene calls are TRBV6-1 and TRBJ2-7, with D tentatively TRBD1 (6 bases). V dropped 6 bases and J dropped 6 bases, with 15 bases sitting between them. The CDR3 is made up of 13 amino acids. Germline V CDR1 and CDR2: MNHNS, SASEGT. The CDR3 sequence is CASSLNRATEQYF. DNA for the CDR3: TGTGCCAGCAGCCTGAACAGGGCCACCGAGCAGTACTTC.

CDR3 bases: TGTGCCAGCACGTACAGGGGGCGGGAGCAGTACTTC. Translation gives CASTYRGREQYF. The chain couples TRBV28 to TRBJ2-7; 9 bases agree with TRBD1. The germline gives CDR1 MDHEN, CDR2 SYDVKM. V shed 7 bases and J 7 bases; nucleotides not matched to a gene: 5. The CDR3 is 12 amino acids.